This passage covers 22 T cell receptor beta chains from one sample sequenced in a study of blood T cell repertoires in COVID-19. The method was immunoSEQ multiplex PCR; TCRdb's version includes in-frame clones alone and lacks a portion of them. The sample has roughly 80,000 clones; 60% to 80% are singletons. Sequences were obtained from peripheral blood. The origin of the receptors is a human donor in a cohort sampled during active COVID-19.

The chain carries TRBV2 and TRBJ2-7, with no clear D. V lost 5 bases, J lost 2 bases, and 16 bases lay in between. The CDR3 loop spans 15 amino acids. The V gene's germline CDR1 is SNHLY and CDR2 FYNNEI. The CDR3 spells CASSRPLAPPYEQYF. CDR3 bases: TGTGCCAGCAGTCGTCCCCTGGCACCGCCCTACGAGCAGTACTTC.

The rearrangement uses TRBV12-2 and TRBJ1-4; the tabulated D call, TRBD1, remains unverified against the DNA. TRBV12-2 is reported as a pseudogene. The CDR3 consists of 15 residues. CDR3 sequence reads: CASRRHTATNEKLFF. For the CDR3, the DNA is TGTGCAAGTCGTCGACATACTGCAACTAATGAAAAACTGTTTTTT.

This chain joins TRBV5-1 and TRBJ1-5; D remains unclear. Trimming removed 0 bases at V and 2 bases at J, with 3 bases between. This CDR3 region has 13 residues. Germline CDR1 and CDR2: SGHRS and YFSETQ. The CDR3 region is CASSLVGNQPQHF. The CDR3 nucleotides read TGCGCCAGCAGCTTGGTAGGCAATCAGCCCCAGCATTTT.

In its sample, this clone was seen a few times. This chain links TRBV7-9 with TRBJ1-5; no definite D call. This CDR3 is 15 amino acids long. From germline, CDR1 is SEHNR and CDR2 FQNEAQ (reference sequence). V lost 3 bases and J lost 2, with 11 bases in between. The CDR3 spells CASSFGKEGNQPQHF. The CDR3 coding sequence is TGTGCCAGCAGCTTCGGGAAGGAGGGCAATCAGCCCCAGCATTTT.

The rearrangement joins TRBV2 to TRBJ1-1; possible D gene TRBD1, 5 bases. Germline assignment: CDR1 SNHLY and CDR2 FYNNEI. V was clipped by 4 bases and J by 1 base, with 10 bases between them. The CDR3 has 14 residues. The CDR3 spells CASSVGAANTEAFF. The CDR3 DNA is TGTGCCAGCAGTGTTGGGGCGGCGAACACTGAAGCTTTCTTT.

The chain carries TRBV7-7 and TRBJ2-5; 9 bases are a match to TRBD2. CDR3 length equals 15 residues. CDR1 SSHAT and CDR2 FNYEAQ come from the germline V gene (reference sequence). Trimming cost V 1 base and J 2 bases; bases outside gene matches: 2. The CDR3 DNA reads as TGTGCCAGCAGCTTAGTAGCGGGGGTACAAGAGACCCAGTACTTC. It specifies CASSLVAGVQETQYF.

The chain employs TRBV24-1 and TRBJ1-1; maybe TRBD1 (6 bases). V shed 7 bases and J shed 5 bases, with 19 bases lying between them. The CDR3 is 15 residues long. Germline-derived CDR1 and CDR2 are KGHDR and SFDVKD. The CDR3 nucleotides are TGTGCCACCAGCGGATTTACAGGGCTGGGAACTGAAGCTTTCTTT. Protein sequence: CATSGFTGLGTEAFF.

The DNA for the CDR3 is TGTGCCAGCAGCTTAGCCCACTTAGCCTACGAGCAGTACTTC. It translates to CASSLAHLAYEQYF. This chain joins TRBV7-2 and TRBJ2-7; D gene uncertain. The CDR3 runs to 14 residues. Trimming took off 0 bases at V and 2 bases at J, with 8 bases between the two ends. Germline values: CDR1 SGHTA, CDR2 FQGNSA.

J is TRBJ1-1 and V is TRBV2, with D possibly being TRBD1 (5 bases). The germline gives CDR1 SNHLY, CDR2 FYNNEI. The CDR3 spans 14 residues. Between the trimmed V and J ends, which lost 1 base and 5 bases, there was a span of 11 bases. Here the CDR3 reads CASSEGRGGTEAFF. The CDR3 DNA sequence: TGTGCCAGCAGTGAAGGGCGGGGCGGGACTGAAGCTTTCTTT. Full variable domain (missing parts from reference TRBV2 and TRBJ1-1): EPEVTQTPSHQVTQMGQEVILRCVPISNHLYFYWYRQILGQKVEFLVSFYNNEISEKSEIFDDQFSVERPDGSNFTLKIRSTKLEDSAMYFCASSEGRGGTEAFFGQGTRLTVV.

CDR3 sequence (DNA): TGTGCCACCAGAGGGGGGGGACAGGGATTCACTGAAGCTTTCTTT. As protein: CATRGGGQGFTEAFF. J is TRBJ1-1 and V is TRBV24-1; TRBD1 agrees at 9 bases. The germline CDR1 and CDR2 sequences are KGHDR and SFDVKD. J lost 4 bases, V lost 7 bases, and 9 bases had no gene match. The CDR3 has 15 amino acids.

The chain uses TRBV30 and TRBJ1-3; D unresolved. V was clipped by 4 bases and J by 3 bases, with 7 bases between them. Germline CDR1 is GTSNPN and CDR2 is SVGIG (reference sequence). This CDR3 is built from 12 residues. CDR3 residues: CAWTSGGNTIYF. CDR3 DNA: TGTGCCTGGACGTCAGGTGGAAACACCATATATTTT. Filled out from reference TRBV30 and TRBJ1-3, the complete variable domain reads SQTIHQWPATLVQPVGSPLSLECTVEGTSNPNLYWYRQAAGRGLQLLFYSVGIGQISSEVPQNLSASRPQDRQFILSSKKLLLSDSGFYLCAWTSGGNTIYFGEGSWLTVV.

The chain is built from TRBV6-5 and TRBJ1-4; the D gene is possibly TRBD1 (5 bases). Deletions cut 5 bases from V and 6 bases from J, with 13 bases between. CDR3 length: 14 amino acids. Germline-derived CDR1 and CDR2 are MNHEY and SVGAGI. CDR3: CASSRGISDEKLFF. The CDR3 bases are TGTGCCAGCAGTCGGGGGATAAGTGATGAAAAACTGTTTTTT.

V and J are TRBV7-3 and TRBJ2-6, with D perhaps matching TRBD2 (5 bases). The CDR3 covers 16 residues. V lost 1 base, J lost 3 bases, and 10 bases lay in between. Germline V gives CDR1 SGHTA, CDR2 FQGTGA. The CDR3 DNA reads TGTGCCAGCAGCTTAAAAGGAGGTAGTGGGGCCAACGTCCTGACTTTC. Translated, it gives CASSLKGGSGANVLTF.

The chain links TRBV7-8 to TRBJ1-1, with 10 bases identical to TRBD1. Trimming took 7 bases from V and 2 from J; bases not matched to a gene: 7. This CDR3 contains 15 residues. Per germline, CDR1 SGHVS and CDR2 FQNEAQ. CDR3 sequence reads: CASTLTGGINTEAFF. The CDR3 DNA reads as TGTGCCAGCACCTTGACAGGGGGCATAAACACTGAAGCTTTCTTT.

The CDR3 nucleotides are TGTGCCAGCAGCTTAGATTATACAGGGACGTTTGGGGACACTGAAGCTTTCTTT. This translates into CASSLDYTGTFGDTEAFF. The chain employs TRBV7-2 and TRBJ1-1, with D tentatively TRBD1 (6 bases). Germline V gene sequence: CDR1 SGHTA, CDR2 FQGNSA. There are 18 residues in the CDR3. Deletions cut 1 base from V and 3 bases from J, with 21 bases between.

This sequence joins TRBV6-6 and TRBJ1-1; no firm D call. V dropped 0 bases and J dropped 4 bases, with 12 bases sitting between them. The CDR3 consists of 15 residues. Per germline, CDR1 MNHNY and CDR2 SVGAGI (reference sequence). CDR3 DNA: TGTGCCAGCAGTTACTCGAGGCCTCCCGTCACTGAAGCTTTCTTT. Protein: CASSYSRPPVTEAFF.

V and J are TRBV4-1 and TRBJ1-5; the match to TRBD1 covers 7 bases. The trim removed 6 bases at V and 6 bases at J, leaving 5 bases unmatched. CDR3 size: 13 residues. Germline CDR1 is MGHRA and CDR2 is YSYEKL. The CDR3 DNA sequence: TGCGCCAGCAGGGGGCAGGGGGGTCAGCCCCAGCATTTT. Its translation: CASRGQGGQPQHF.

The chain is built from TRBV5-4 and TRBJ2-6, with unresolved D. This CDR3 is built from 14 residues. Germline V lookup: CDR1 SGHNT, CDR2 YYREEE (reference sequence). Trimming removed 2 bases at V and 0 bases at J, with 3 bases between. DNA of the CDR3: TGTGCCAGCAGCTTCGTCTCTGGGGCCAACGTCCTGACTTTC. Translating it yields CASSFVSGANVLTF. The full variable domain, in which reference TRBV5-4 and TRBJ2-6 provide the parts outside the CDR3, is ETGVTQSPTHLIKTRGQQVTLRCSSQSGHNTVSWYQQALGQGPQFIFQYYREEENGRGNFPPRFSGLQFPNYSSELNVNALELDDSALYLCASSFVSGANVLTFGAGSRLTVL.

This clone was recorded only once. DNA for the CDR3: TGTGCCCAATCGGGGAGGGACAGGGCCCCTTCTGGTGACGGCTACACCTTC. Protein product: CAQSGRDRAPSGDGYTF. The rearrangement joins TRBV2 to TRBJ1-2, with 9 positions matching TRBD1. The CDR3 covers 17 residues. Germline assignment: CDR1 SNHLY and CDR2 FYNNEI. V gave up 11 bases and J gave up 8 bases; unmatched junction bases: 24.

V is TRBV7-2 and J is TRBJ2-4; D perhaps matches TRBD2 (5 bases). The CDR3 runs to 13 residues. V was shortened by 4 bases and J by 12 bases, with 16 bases between the two germline ends. Germline CDR1 SGHTA, CDR2 FQGNSA. The CDR3 loop is CASSSGGHTNQYF. CDR3 nucleotide sequence: TGTGCCAGCAGCTCCGGAGGCCATACGAATCAGTACTTC.

In DNA, the CDR3 is TGTGCCAGCAGTCTAGGACAGGGGGCCCAGCCCCAGCATTTT. This sequence encodes CASSLGQGAQPQHF. The chain carries TRBV27 and TRBJ1-5, with 11 bases aligning to TRBD1. The CDR3 sequence is 14 residues long. CDR1 is MNHEY and CDR2 is SMNVEV in the germline V gene (reference sequence). After removal of 5 bases from V and 7 bases from J, the junction contained 4 bases not matched to a gene.

Only one count was recorded for this clone. The chain uses TRBV10-3 and TRBJ1-4; TRBD1 matches 8 bases. The CDR3 has 14 amino acids. Per the germline V gene, CDR1 is ENHRY and CDR2 is SYGVKD. The V gene end was trimmed by 4 bases and the J gene end by 11 bases; junction bases not matched to a gene: 9. The CDR3: CAISAGQDNGKLFF. The CDR3 DNA follows: TGTGCCATCAGTGCGGGACAGGATAATGGTAAACTGTTTTTT.